This T cell receptor (beta chain) is drawn from a study of blood T cell repertoires in COVID-19. The CDR3 loop spans 16 amino acids. V shed 4 bases and J 3 bases; nucleotides not matched to a gene: 6. Germline CDR1 is SGHDT and CDR2 is YYEEEE. The protocol was immunoSEQ multiplex PCR, while the TCRdb copy is restricted to in-frame clones and leaves out a portion. The sample lists some 280,000 clones, roughly 89% occurring once. Material for sequencing was peripheral blood. The chain combines TRBV5-6 with TRBJ2-5, with 13 bases identical to TRBD2. The receptor comes from a woman aged 40-49 years who had recovered from COVID-19. The CDR3 coding sequence is TGTGCCAGCAGCCTAAGACTAGCGGGAGGTGAAGAGACCCAGTACTTC. Amino acid sequence: CASSLRLAGGEETQYF.